These 31 T cell receptor beta chains were sequenced from one sample in a study of shared clonotypes between healthy human individuals. TCRdb's table, derived via immunoSEQ multiplex PCR, lists solely in-frame clones and lacks some. The sample carries approximately 1.5 million clones, 98% recorded once. The sequencing input was naive CD4+ T cells sorted from blood. The subset is: CD45RA+ positively selected. These TCRs come from a man aged 25-45 years in good health.

The chain employs TRBV4-3 and TRBJ1-5; 10 bases are a match to TRBD1. CDR3 length equals 14 residues. V gave up 5 bases and J gave up 7 bases; unmatched junction bases: 5. Germline V CDR1 and CDR2: LGHNA, YSLEER. DNA for the CDR3: TGCGCCAGCAGCAGGGACAGGGGCTGGCAGCCCCAGCATTTT. Protein sequence: CASSRDRGWQPQHF.

V usage is TRBV5-5 and J usage is TRBJ2-3; no reliable D call. Germline V gene data show CDR1 as SGHKS and CDR2 as YYEKEE (reference sequence). The CDR3 sequence is 18 residues long. Trimming stripped 1 base from V and 0 bases from J, with 18 bases between. The DNA of the CDR3 is TGTGCCAGCAGCTTGTGGGTGGACGCCCCCATTAGCACAGATACGCAGTATTTT. Translated: CASSLWVDAPISTDTQYF.

This chain connects TRBV18 to TRBJ2-1; no firm D call. CDR1 KGHSH and CDR2 LQKENI come from the germline V gene. The CDR3 covers 14 residues. V was shortened by 5 bases and J by 7 bases, with 15 bases between the two germline ends. CDR3 sequence (DNA): TGTGCCAGCTCAGTAGCAAGTATGTTTAATGAGCAGTTCTTC. It is translated as CASSVASMFNEQFF.

This clone was picked up one time. The chain uses TRBV10-3 and TRBJ1-2; D is unresolved. The CDR3 extends over 13 amino acids. Germline V gene data show CDR1 as ENHRY and CDR2 as SYGVKD. V was trimmed by 4 bases and J by 3 bases, leaving 9 bases between them. For the CDR3, the DNA is TGTGCCATCAGTGTGGAAGGAGACTATGGCTACACCTTC. This codes for CAISVEGDYGYTF.

The chain couples TRBV30 to TRBJ2-5, with 8 bases matching TRBD2. The CDR3 runs to 10 residues. Germline V gene lookup returns CDR1 GTSNPN and CDR2 SVGIG (reference sequence). V trimming: 5 bases; J trimming: 13 bases; junction bases outside the gene matches: 6. CDR3 in DNA: TGTGCCTGGGGAGGGACTAGTCGGTACTTC. It translates to CAWGGTSRYF.

The V and J genes are TRBV7-3 and TRBJ2-2; the D gene is possibly TRBD1 (6 bases). Trimming took off 5 bases at V and 5 bases at J, with 12 bases between the two ends. The CDR3 is made up of 14 amino acids. Germline V CDR1 and CDR2: SGHTA, FQGTGA. The CDR3 here is CASSEGQSTGELFF. The CDR3 nucleotides are TGTGCCAGCAGCGAAGGACAGTCGACCGGGGAGCTGTTTTTT.

The gene calls are TRBV11-2 and TRBJ2-1; D may be TRBD2 (5 bases). Germline CDR1 is SGHAT and CDR2 is FQNNGV. Trimming left V 4 bases short and J 5 bases short, with 12 bases between. The CDR3 sequence is 14 residues long. CDR3 residues: CASSSTRTHNEQFF. The CDR3 nucleotides read TGTGCCAGCAGCTCAACTAGGACCCACAATGAGCAGTTCTTC.

V is TRBV15 and J is TRBJ1-1; D is unresolved. In germline, CDR1 is LNHNV, CDR2 YYDKDF (reference sequence). V was pared by 5 bases and J by 1 base, with 14 bases between. The CDR3 runs to 15 residues. CDR3 bases: TGTGCCACCAGCTCGCTGGCGACGGCGAACACTGAAGCTTTCTTT. Residues: CATSSLATANTEAFF.

J is TRBJ2-2 and V is TRBV11-2; TRBD2 matches 11 bases. Germline V gene data show CDR1 as SGHAT and CDR2 as FQNNGV. The V and J ends lost 4 bases and 8 bases, in that order; junction bases with no gene match: 3. There are 14 residues in the CDR3. CDR3 nucleotide sequence: TGTGCCAGCAGCTCAACTAGCGGGGGAGGGGAGCTGTTTTTT. Amino acid sequence: CASSSTSGGGELFF. The variable domain in full, with the rest retrieved from reference TRBV11-2 and TRBJ2-2, is EAGVAQSPRYKIIEKRQSVAFWCNPISGHATLYWYQQILGQGPKLLIQFQNNGVVDDSQLPKDRFSAERLKGVDSTLKIQPAKLEDSAVYLCASSSTSGGGELFFGEGSRLTVL.

The rearrangement links TRBV7-2 to TRBJ1-2; D gene unclear. Trimming took off 2 bases at V and 6 bases at J, with 13 bases between the two ends. CDR3 length equals 14 residues. Germline CDR1 and CDR2: SGHTA and FQGNSA. The CDR3: CASSLLQVANGYTF. Written as DNA, the CDR3 is TGTGCCAGCAGCTTACTACAAGTTGCGAATGGCTACACCTTC. Based on the CDR3 plus reference TRBV7-2 and TRBJ1-2, the full variable domain is GAGVSQSPSNKVTEKGKDVELRCDPISGHTALYWYRQSLGQGLEFLIYFQGNSAPDKSGLPSDRFSAERTGGSVSTLTIQRTQQEDSAVYLCASSLLQVANGYTFGSGTRLTVV.

This clone was observed once. The J gene is TRBJ2-6, the V gene TRBV7-2; no firm D call. The CDR3 has 19 amino acids. CDR1 is SGHTA and CDR2 is FQGNSA in the germline V gene. Trimming cost V 1 base and J 0 bases, with 16 bases left between them. CDR3 in amino acids: CASSLVRVVPSSGANVLTF. Written as DNA, the CDR3 is TGTGCCAGCAGCTTAGTACGTGTCGTCCCAAGCTCTGGGGCCAACGTCCTGACTTTC.

The chain carries TRBV6-5 and TRBJ2-1; D is unclear. There are 15 residues in the CDR3. In germline, CDR1 is MNHEY, CDR2 SVGAGI. V lost 5 bases, J lost 9 bases, and 20 bases lay in between. DNA for the CDR3: TGTGCCAGCAGTCTCGACTCCTTAGGCGAAGGTGAGCAGTTCTTC. Protein: CASSLDSLGEGEQFF.

The chain joins TRBV9 to TRBJ2-1; perhaps TRBD2 as D (7 bases). V shed 4 bases and J shed 2 bases, with 16 bases lying between them. There are 16 residues in the CDR3. Germline CDR1 SGDLS, CDR2 YYNGEE. Here the CDR3 reads CASSLRGDTTYNEQFF. CDR3 DNA: TGTGCCAGCAGCCTCCGGGGGGACACGACCTACAATGAGCAGTTCTTC.

The chain uses TRBV28 and TRBJ2-5; 12 positions match TRBD2. The trim removed 8 bases at V and 10 bases at J, leaving 14 bases unmatched. The CDR3 runs 15 residues. Per the germline V gene, CDR1 is MDHEN and CDR2 is SYDVKM. The CDR3 coding sequence is TGTGCCAGCGGAAACCGACTAGCGGGAGATTCCCTCCAGTACTTC. Translation gives CASGNRLAGDSLQYF.

The rearrangement joins TRBV2 to TRBJ2-7, with D perhaps matching TRBD2 (6 bases). The germline V gene has CDR1 SNHLY and CDR2 FYNNEI. The V end was cut by 4 bases, the J end by 1 base, with 26 bases between. The CDR3 has 19 amino acids. CDR3 sequence reads: CASSVRAGGTGTDSYEQYF. The CDR3 coding sequence is TGTGCCAGCAGTGTTAGGGCAGGAGGCACCGGGACTGATTCCTACGAGCAGTACTTC.

The rearrangement joins TRBV5-1 to TRBJ1-2; possibly TRBD1 for D (5 bases). V lost 0 bases to trimming and J lost 5 bases, with 14 bases between them. Germline loops: CDR1 SGHRS, CDR2 YFSETQ. The CDR3 spans 15 residues. The DNA of the CDR3 is TGCGCCAGCAGCTTGGATAGCGGGGCTTGGTATGGCTACACCTTC. Protein product: CASSLDSGAWYGYTF.

This chain joins TRBV6-5 and TRBJ2-1; the match to TRBD2 covers 7 bases. CDR1 is MNHEY and CDR2 is SVGAGI in the germline V gene. The CDR3 runs 13 residues. Trimming at V came to 8 bases and at J to 6 bases, leaving 7 bases not matched to a gene. In nucleotides, the CDR3 is TGTGCCAGCCGCTCCGGCGGGGGCAATGAGCAGTTCTTC. This translates into CASRSGGGNEQFF.

The genes are TRBV6-1 and TRBJ2-7; the match to TRBD2 covers 7 bases. This CDR3 region has 15 residues. Germline V lookup: CDR1 MNHNS, CDR2 SASEGT. V shed 7 bases, J shed 7 bases, and the junction held 16 bases outside the gene matches. CDR3: CASTPLADKKGEQYF. DNA for the CDR3: TGTGCCAGCACCCCTCTAGCGGACAAAAAAGGGGAGCAGTACTTC.

The genes are TRBV5-1 and TRBJ1-1; D remains unclear. Germline CDR1 is SGHRS and CDR2 is YFSETQ. V was cut by 5 bases and J by 1 base, with 12 bases left in between. The CDR3 contains 14 residues. CDR3 coding DNA: TGCGCCAGCAGTGCCGGGGTATGGAACACTGAAGCTTTCTTT. This sequence encodes CASSAGVWNTEAFF.

The chain recombines TRBV18 with TRBJ2-1; unclear D gene. The V gene lost 3 bases and the J gene lost 5 bases, with 8 bases spanning the gap. Germline V lookup: CDR1 KGHSH, CDR2 LQKENI. This CDR3 is built from 13 residues. The CDR3 is CASSPLGHNEQFF. The CDR3 region has the DNA TGTGCCAGCTCACCCCTTGGGCACAATGAGCAGTTCTTC.

The V gene is TRBV7-7, the J gene TRBJ2-3; TRBD2 might be the D (5 bases). Germline CDR1 SSHAT, CDR2 FNYEAQ (reference sequence). With 3 bases removed from V and 0 bases from J, the gap between germline ends came to 7 bases. The CDR3 spans 14 residues. In DNA form, the CDR3 reads TGTGCCAGCAGCTTGAGAGGGAGCACAGATACGCAGTATTTT. Protein sequence: CASSLRGSTDTQYF.

Comment on this clone: Other DNA sequences in the same sample also yield this CDR3. The chain joins TRBV7-9 to TRBJ2-1, with D hard to call. The CDR3 covers 13 residues. The V end was cut by 0 bases, the J end by 4 bases, with 4 bases between. Germline V lookup: CDR1 SEHNR, CDR2 FQNEAQ (reference sequence). CDR3 sequence (DNA): TGTGCCAGCAGCTTAGCTACGTACAATGAGCAGTTCTTC. As protein: CASSLATYNEQFF.

For this clone: This CDR3 is also generated by other DNA sequences in the sample. The chain uses TRBV29-1 and TRBJ1-1; 7 nucleotides line up with TRBD1. This CDR3 comprises 13 residues. Per the germline V gene, CDR1 is SQVTM and CDR2 is ANQGSEA. V shed 4 bases, J shed 4 bases, and the junction held 6 bases outside the gene matches. In DNA form, the CDR3 reads TGCAGCGTTGGATCCCAGGGGGGCACTGAAGCTTTCTTT. Translation: CSVGSQGGTEAFF.

Comments on this clone: This sample includes further DNA sequences coding for the same CDR3. V is TRBV27 and J is TRBJ2-7; unclear D gene. The length of the CDR3 is 16 residues. In germline, CDR1 is MNHEY, CDR2 SMNVEV (reference sequence). V was clipped by 2 bases and J by 3 bases, with 17 bases between them. This CDR3 reads CASSLKLAASYYEQYF. The CDR3 DNA is TGTGCCAGCAGTTTAAAACTGGCGGCGTCGTACTACGAGCAGTACTTC.

V is TRBV7-6 and J is TRBJ2-5, with a weak D call TRBD1 (6 bases). This CDR3 comprises 14 residues. V lost 4 bases to trimming and J lost 1 base, with 10 bases between them. Germline CDR1 reads SGHVS; CDR2 reads FNYEAQ. CDR3 loop: CASSYSGVQETQYF. CDR3 nucleotides: TGTGCCAGCAGCTATTCAGGGGTCCAAGAGACCCAGTACTTC.

The chain is built from TRBV29-1 and TRBJ1-4, with 8 bases lining up with TRBD1. V shed 7 bases and J 10 bases; nucleotides not matched to a gene: 8. This CDR3 comprises 12 residues. Germline V gene data show CDR1 as SQVTM and CDR2 as ANQGSEA. The CDR3 sequence: CSAGQGVGKLFF. CDR3 sequence (DNA): TGCAGCGCCGGACAGGGCGTTGGAAAACTGTTTTTT. Full variable domain (rest looked up from reference TRBV29-1 and TRBJ1-4): SAVISQKPSRDICQRGTSLTIQCQVDSQVTMMFWYRQQPGQSLTLIATANQGSEATYESGFVIDKFPISRPNLTFSTLTVSNMSPEDSSIYLCSAGQGVGKLFFGSGTQLSVL.

This chain connects TRBV5-4 to TRBJ2-5, with 10 bases identical to TRBD1. Germline values: CDR1 SGHNT, CDR2 YYREEE (reference sequence). The length of the CDR3 is 17 residues. The trim removed 3 bases at V and 5 bases at J, leaving 13 bases unmatched. Here the CDR3 DNA reads TGTGCCAGCAGCTCCGCCAAACCGACAGGGGGCCGTGAGACCCAGTACTTC. This sequence encodes CASSSAKPTGGRETQYF. The variable domain in full, completed from reference TRBV5-4 and TRBJ2-5, reads ETGVTQSPTHLIKTRGQQVTLRCSSQSGHNTVSWYQQALGQGPQFIFQYYREEENGRGNFPPRFSGLQFPNYSSELNVNALELDDSALYLCASSSAKPTGGRETQYFGPGTRLLVL.

This clone was counted once. The chain links TRBV7-6 to TRBJ2-7; TRBD2 matches 10 bases. Losses at the gene ends were 5 bases for V and 0 bases for J; bases not matched to a gene: 7. The CDR3 extends over 16 amino acids. CDR1 SGHVS and CDR2 FNYEAQ come from the germline V gene. CDR3 loop: CASSPLAGVLSYEQYF. The CDR3 DNA is TGTGCCAGCAGCCCCCTAGCGGGAGTGCTCTCCTACGAGCAGTACTTC.

This clone was observed a single time. This rearrangement joins TRBV18 to TRBJ1-5; a possible D gene is TRBD1 (6 bases). This CDR3 comprises 17 residues. The germline V gene encodes CDR1 KGHSH and CDR2 LQKENI. The ends were cut back, 6 bases at V and 0 bases at J, with 18 bases in the middle. As DNA, the CDR3 is TGTGCCAGCTCCCCTACGGGGGGGGGCCCTAGCAATCAGCCCCAGCATTTT. It translates to CASSPTGGGPSNQPQHF.

The chain uses TRBV7-6 and TRBJ2-3; 7 bases are shared with TRBD2. CDR3 length equals 16 residues. V trimming: 1 base; J trimming: 4 bases; junction bases outside the gene matches: 8. Germline lookup yields CDR1 SGHVS and CDR2 FNYEAQ. CDR3 DNA sequence: TGTGCCAGCAGCTTAGGTCGCGGGAGTGTCGCAGATACGCAGTATTTT. Its protein product is CASSLGRGSVADTQYF.

The V call is TRBV7-9, the J call TRBJ2-7; D remains ambiguous. Germline CDR1 SEHNR, CDR2 FQNEAQ (reference sequence). V lost 1 base and J 2 bases, leaving 9 bases between the germline ends. This CDR3 spans 14 amino acids. The DNA for the CDR3 is TGTGCCAGCAGCTTAGAGGTGGGGACCTACGAGCAGTACTTC. The encoded protein is CASSLEVGTYEQYF.